The T cell receptor (beta chain) described here comes from a study of blood T cells in healthy people across ages (dated by TCRdb to 2015 to 2017). For the study in its entirety: Template switching captured roughly one uniquely barcoded TCR beta cDNA molecule per two T cells in model experiments. Donors were grouped into four age groups: young (average approximately 15 years), middle-aged (39), aged (around 62) and long-lived (around 82). To avoid experimental bias, donors of different ages were spread randomly across the sequencing lanes. Age-related changes in TCR beta repertoire diversity were measured in the study by deep sequencing normalized with unique cDNA molecular identifiers. Two additional independent replicas of 1 million unique cDNA reads from the same blood draw were analyzed for two donors (one aged 18 to 30 and one aged 80 or older). General study outcomes and caveats: Donor CMV infection status was unknown, potentially confounding age-related changes in expanded clonotypes. The percentage of naive T cells measured by flow cytometry correlated strongly with observed TCR beta diversity. Conclusive comparison of naive and antigen-experienced compartments was prevented by the profiling of bulk unsorted PBMCs. Estimates of total diversity based on one million sequenced T cells were regarded as lower bounds and as underestimates. Observed TCR beta diversity per million T cells fell roughly linearly with age, and a significant reduction was already apparent by age approximately 40. Compared with the aged group, the long-lived group had more naive CD4+ T cells, fewer expanded clones and increased TCR diversity, suggesting age selection.

Donors were approximately 42 systemically healthy Caucasian individuals from Russia aged roughly 6 to 95 years. Each donor gave ten milliliters of peripheral blood, drawn into EDTA-treated Vacutainer tubes. Ficoll-Paque density-gradient centrifugation was used to isolate PBMCs, with at least 6 million per sample. Total RNA was extracted from PBMCs with Trizol reagent, with at least 6 micrograms obtained per sample. Naive CD45RAhigh/CD27high T cell percentages were measured by flow cytometry on a PBMC aliquot from every donor. Library creation used 5' RACE. Data came from an Illumina HiSeq 2500. A second PCR of roughly 7 to 11 cycles was performed with a sample-barcoded 5' primer and a J-beta primer mix. A unique molecular identifier was introduced onto each TCR beta cDNA molecule by a template-switch 5' adaptor carrying 12 random nucleotides. At least 2.5 million CDR3-containing paired-end reads were obtained from each sample. First-strand cDNA was synthesized from all RNA with the Mint cDNA synthesis kit, primed by a TRBC-specific oligonucleotide. Following uracil-DNA glycosylase treatment, all cDNA underwent a first 18-cycle PCR with the universal primers M1SS and BC2_uni_R. On the study's bioinformatics: For normalization, 1 million high-quality reads, each with a distinct molecular identifier, were randomly selected from each sample. Instead of being binned into consensus sequences, reads that shared molecular identifiers were thrown out. MiTCR, with a Q25 quality threshold and the strictest error-elimination algorithm, was used for CDR3 identification, clonotype clustering and error correction. A nonparametric unseen species model using Euler transformation provided a lower-bound estimate of total TCR beta diversity. TCRdb reanalyzed the raw reads on its own, using fastp at Q25 for trimming and MiXCR for clone calling, and kept in-frame beta chains. Rows with one shared CDR3 protein collapse into an entry with the most common genes and DNA. The V and J calls and clone size are TCRdb's, not the authors'. Recorded for this sample are 550,000 to 750,000 distinct CDR3 sequences; under 25% of them occurred a single time. 3% to 4% of the sample is taken by the ten largest.

Worth noting for this clonotype: This clone's antigen is unknown. No qualities accompany the bases; no much larger clone lies one base away.

Sequenced input: blood. The TCR was taken from a man between 65 and 85 years old in good health.

The CDR3 sequence is CASSLVGTSGARNSGANVLTF. The DNA is TGCGCCAGCAGCTTGGTCGGGACTAGCGGGGCTCGGAACTCTGGGGCCAACGTCCTGACTTTC. This receptor chain uses TRBV5-1 and TRBJ2-6, and TRBD2 matches 13 of the central bases. After removal of 0 bases from V and 0 bases from J, the junction retains 9 bases not matched to a gene. Its CDR3 holds 21 amino acids, cysteine through phenylalanine. Only the CDR3 portion is preserved as DNA: 63 bases, with reading frame beginning at the first base. The germline V gene yields SGHRS for CDR1 and YFSETQ for CDR2.